Listed below are T cell receptor beta chains from one sample, sequenced in a study of cytomegalovirus exposure and HLA in healthy donors. The method was immunoSEQ multiplex PCR; TCRdb's version includes in-frame clones alone and lacks a portion of them. Among more than 100,000 clones, about two thirds were seen once, and the ten largest hold just under 8.5%. Sequencing input: PBMCs. The receptors originated from a woman in her 40s in good health and CMV-seropositive. The CDR3 runs from the conserved cysteine through the conserved F or W. D genes are given only for firm matches. The listing skips clone size in some rows; elsewhere it reads once, few, many or a size class.

J: TRBJ2-1
V: TRBV19
length: 15
D: TRBD1
size: .
DNA: TGTGCCAGTAGTAGGTGGACAGGCCTCTACAATGAGCAGTTCTTC
CDR3: CASSRWTGLYNEQFF

J: TRBJ1-4
V: TRBV5-6
length: 16
D: TRBD1
size: few
DNA: TGTGCCAGCAGCTCGATCCAACAGGGGACGAGGGAAAAACTGTTTTTT
CDR3: CASSSIQQGTREKLFF

J: TRBJ1-2
V: TRBV12-5
length: 20
D: .
size: .
DNA: TGTGCTAGTGGTTTGTCCCCCCAAAGGGGACAAGCAGGGAGTGGTGATGGCTACACCTTC
CDR3: CASGLSPQRGQAGSGDGYTF

J: TRBJ1-1
V: TRBV6-5
length: 14
D: .
size: .
DNA: TGTGCCAGCAGTCGCTTAGACATGAACACTGAAGCTTTCTTT
CDR3: CASSRLDMNTEAFF

J: TRBJ2-1
V: TRBV5-8
length: 11
D: .
size: .
DNA: TGTGCCAGCAGCTTAAGGGGGGAGCAGTTCTTC
CDR3: CASSLRGEQFF

J: TRBJ2-5
V: TRBV5-4
length: 15
D: TRBD2
size: .
DNA: TGTGCCAGCAGCTTTTTAGGCGGGGGGCAAGAGACCCAGTACTTC
CDR3: CASSFLGGGQETQYF

J: TRBJ1-1
V: TRBV18
length: 16
D: .
size: .
DNA: TGTGCCAGCTCACCAAGGGCAGGGGCAAGGGACACTGAAGCTTTCTTT
CDR3: CASSPRAGARDTEAFF

J: TRBJ1-5
V: TRBV18
length: 14
D: TRBD1
size: once
DNA: TGTGCCAGCTCCACAGGACAGGGAAATCAGCCCCAGCATTTT
CDR3: CASSTGQGNQPQHF

J: TRBJ2-5
V: TRBV4-3
length: 13
D: .
size: .
DNA: TGCGCCAGCAGCCAAGATCCGAGAGAGACCCAGTACTTC
CDR3: CASSQDPRETQYF

J: TRBJ2-6
V: TRBV29-1
length: 15
D: .
size: .
DNA: TGCAGCGTTGAAGTTAGGGGCCCTGGGGCCAACGTCCTGACTTTC
CDR3: CSVEVRGPGANVLTF

J: TRBJ1-4
V: TRBV19
length: 14
D: .
size: few
DNA: TGTGCCAGTAGTATTGGACTGACTAATGAAAAACTGTTTTTT
CDR3: CASSIGLTNEKLFF

J: TRBJ2-2
V: TRBV7-9
length: 13
D: .
size: .
DNA: TGTGCCAGCAGCAGCAGGGAAACCGGGGAGCTGTTTTTT
CDR3: CASSSRETGELFF

J: TRBJ1-5
V: TRBV10-3
length: 13
D: .
size: .
DNA: TGTGCCATCAGACAGGGATACAATCAGCCCCAGCATTTT
CDR3: CAIRQGYNQPQHF

J: TRBJ2-7
V: TRBV7-2
length: 12
D: .
size: .
DNA: TGTGCCAGCAGCTTAGATCGCGTCGAGCAGTACTTC
CDR3: CASSLDRVEQYF

J: TRBJ2-1
V: TRBV7-9
length: 14
D: TRBD2
size: .
DNA: TGTGCCAGCAGCTTAAGACTAGCGGGGAATGAGCAGTTCTTC
CDR3: CASSLRLAGNEQFF

J: TRBJ1-4
V: TRBV4-1
length: 13
D: .
size: few
DNA: TGCGCCAGCAGCCAATCCCAGGGTGAAAAACTGTTTTTT
CDR3: CASSQSQGEKLFF

J: TRBJ1-2
V: TRBV4-1
length: 17
D: TRBD1
size: few
DNA: TGCGCCAGCAGCCAAGCCTCCGGGACAGGGGGCAGGGATGGCTACACCTTC
CDR3: CASSQASGTGGRDGYTF

J: TRBJ2-7
V: TRBV9
length: 14
D: .
size: .
DNA: TGTGCCAGCAGCGTAGATCAGGGGTTTTACGAGCAGTACTTC
CDR3: CASSVDQGFYEQYF

J: TRBJ2-2
V: TRBV5-6
length: 12
D: .
size: .
DNA: TGTGCCAGCAGCTTTTTCGCCGGGGAGCTGTTTTTT
CDR3: CASSFFAGELFF

J: TRBJ2-7
V: TRBV6-1
length: 15
D: .
size: .
DNA: TGTGCCAGCAGGGCACCGGACAGCTTCTCCTACGAGCAGTACTTC
CDR3: CASRAPDSFSYEQYF

J: TRBJ1-3
V: TRBV19
length: 14
D: .
size: .
DNA: TGTGCCAGTAGTATCCGGGTGGAGCCACACACCATATATTTT
CDR3: CASSIRVEPHTIYF

J: TRBJ1-1
V: TRBV28
length: 13
D: .
size: .
DNA: TGTGCCAGCAGTTTCAGGGGTTCTACTGAAGCTTTCTTT
CDR3: CASSFRGSTEAFF

J: TRBJ2-3
V: TRBV4-3
length: 16
D: TRBD1
size: .
DNA: TGCGCCAGCAGCTACCGGGACAGGGCTAGCACAGATACGCAGTATTTT
CDR3: CASSYRDRASTDTQYF

J: TRBJ1-2
V: TRBV7-2
length: 14
D: .
size: .
DNA: TGTGCCAGCAGCTTAGGAGGAGGTTCCTATGGCTACACCTTC
CDR3: CASSLGGGSYGYTF

J: TRBJ2-1
V: TRBV4-1
length: 15
D: TRBD2
size: few
DNA: TGCGCCAGCAGCCCCCGTGGTAGCGGGTACAATGAGCAGTTCTTC
CDR3: CASSPRGSGYNEQFF

J: TRBJ1-5
V: TRBV7-8
length: 16
D: .
size: .
DNA: TGTGCCAGCAGCTTATCCACTCTGGGGGCTAATCAGCCCCAGCATTTT
CDR3: CASSLSTLGANQPQHF

J: TRBJ2-7
V: TRBV5-8
length: 15
D: .
size: .
DNA: TGTGCCAGCAGCTTTAGGGTCGGGCGGGCCTACGAGCAGTACTTC
CDR3: CASSFRVGRAYEQYF

J: TRBJ2-5
V: TRBV5-4
length: 15
D: TRBD1
size: .
DNA: TGTGCCAGCATCCCTAGGGGACAGACGCAAGAGACCCAGTACTTC
CDR3: CASIPRGQTQETQYF

J: TRBJ1-2
V: TRBV6-5
length: 15
D: .
size: .
DNA: TGTGCCAGCAGTTCCCAAGGACAGAACCGCTATGGCTACACCTTC
CDR3: CASSSQGQNRYGYTF

J: TRBJ1-2
V: TRBV6-5
length: 14
D: .
size: once
DNA: TGTGCCAGCACCCCAACGGACAGCCGGAGGGGCTACACCTTC
CDR3: CASTPTDSRRGYTF

J: TRBJ2-7
V: TRBV19
length: 14
D: .
size: few
DNA: TGTGCCAGTAGTATAGGGGGACACTCCTACGAGCAGTACTTC
CDR3: CASSIGGHSYEQYF

J: TRBJ2-1
V: TRBV4-3
length: 18
D: TRBD2
size: once
DNA: TGCGCCAGCAGCCAAGTATGGGCTAGCGGGGGGATTTACAATGAGCAGTTCTTC
CDR3: CASSQVWASGGIYNEQFF

J: TRBJ2-7
V: TRBV7-2
length: 15
D: TRBD1
size: .
DNA: TGTGCCAGCAGCCCAGTGGACAGGGGGAGGTACGAGCAGTACTTC
CDR3: CASSPVDRGRYEQYF

J: TRBJ1-5
V: TRBV9
length: 14
D: .
size: .
DNA: TGTGCCAGCAGCGTAGATGACAGGTATCAGCCCCAGCATTTT
CDR3: CASSVDDRYQPQHF

J: TRBJ2-1
V: TRBV5-4
length: 12
D: TRBD1
size: .
DNA: TGTGCCAGCAGCTTGGTGGACAGGGAGCCGTTCTTC
CDR3: CASSLVDREPFF

J: TRBJ2-1
V: TRBV10-1
length: 14
D: .
size: .
DNA: TGCGCCAGCAGTGAGAGGTTAGCCGCCAATGAGCAGTTCTTC
CDR3: CASSERLAANEQFF

J: TRBJ2-7
V: TRBV25-1
length: 14
D: TRBD2
size: .
DNA: TGTGCCAGCAGATCTAGCGGGGGGGCCTACGAGCAGTACTTC
CDR3: CASRSSGGAYEQYF

J: TRBJ2-3
V: TRBV7-2
length: 16
D: .
size: .
DNA: TGTGCCAGCAGCTTTTTTGGCGGGGGCAACACAGATACGCAGTATTTT
CDR3: CASSFFGGGNTDTQYF

J: TRBJ2-2
V: TRBV19
length: 14
D: TRBD1
size: .
DNA: TGTGCCAGTAGTATGGGACAGTTCCCCGGGGAGCTGTTTTTT
CDR3: CASSMGQFPGELFF

J: TRBJ1-1
V: TRBV25-1
length: 14
D: TRBD1
size: .
DNA: TGTGCCAGCAGTGAAGACAGGGGGCGGACTGAAGCTTTCTTT
CDR3: CASSEDRGRTEAFF